Below are 17 T cell receptor beta chains sequenced from a single sample in a study of spatial heterogeneity in lung cancer. Overall study findings and caveats: Expanded intratumoral alpha and beta TCR counts tracked tumor mutation counts.

Via MiXCR, TCRdb re-called the 5' RACE reads, giving one row per CDR3 protein. Altogether 12,000 to 15,000 distinct CDR3 sequences are present, around 7.5% being singletons, with the ten largest covering approximately 10%. Time point meaning: sample taken at primary tumor resection. Their antigens remain unidentified. Sample: lung tumor tissue, taken at surgery. All receptors derive from a male donor with early-stage non-small cell lung cancer.

This clonotype was found a few times. Its ends do not fully match the called genes, so a read error is possible. The chain is built from TRBV24-1 and TRBJ2-5; D perhaps matches TRBD2 (5 bases). There are 13 residues in the CDR3. Germline V gene lookup returns CDR1 KGHDR and CDR2 SFDVKD. The CDR3 DNA reads as TGTGCCACCAGCCTCGCGGGCGCAGAGGCCCAGTACTTC. This codes for CATSLAGAEAQYF.

This clonotype was detected ten times or more. The rearrangement uses TRBV9 and TRBJ1-4; tentative D call: TRBD1 (5 bases). This CDR3 region has 17 residues. V lost 0 bases and J lost 8, with 20 bases in between. Germline values: CDR1 SGDLS, CDR2 YYNGEE. DNA of the CDR3: TGTGCCAGCAGCGTAGGAATTTTCGGGGGAAACGGAGAAAAACTGTTTTTT. Its translation: CASSVGIFGGNGEKLFF.

This clonotype qualifies as medium-sized. The chain joins TRBV6-5 to TRBJ2-3, with 8 positions matching TRBD2. The CDR3 spans 18 residues. Germline loops: CDR1 MNHEY, CDR2 SVGAGI. Unmatched junction bases numbered 21, after V lost 2 bases and J lost 11 bases. CDR3 in amino acids: CASSYPLGGAGTRTMQYF. The CDR3 coding sequence is TGTGCCAGCAGTTACCCCCTAGGGGGAGCGGGGACTAGAACCATGCAGTATTTT.

The rearrangement links TRBV7-2 to TRBJ2-1; D remains unclear. This CDR3 comprises 12 residues. The ends were cut back, 0 bases at V and 8 bases at J, with 5 bases in the middle. From germline, CDR1 is SGHTA and CDR2 FQGNSA. The CDR3: CASSLADYEQFF. CDR3 nucleotides: TGTGCCAGCAGCTTAGCGGATTATGAGCAGTTCTTC. Looking up the rest from reference TRBV7-2 and TRBJ2-1 gives the full variable domain: GAGVSQSPSNKVTEKGKDVELRCDPISGHTALYWYRQSLGQGLEFLIYFQGNSAPDKSGLPSDRFSAERTGGSVSTLTIQRTQQEDSAVYLCASSLADYEQFFGPGTRLTVL.

This clonotype turned up a few times. The rearrangement joins TRBV18 to TRBJ1-1, with a possible D match to TRBD1 (5 bases). The ends were cut back, 2 bases at V and 6 bases at J, with 19 bases in the middle. Germline assignment: CDR1 KGHSH and CDR2 LQKENI. This CDR3 is built from 16 residues. In nucleotides, the CDR3 is TGTGCCAGCTCACCAGACCCTGGGGGTGAGGGCCCTGAAGCTTTCTTT. Translation: CASSPDPGGEGPEAFF.

This clonotype was observed at least ten times. V usage is TRBV6-1 and J usage is TRBJ1-6, with D uncertain. The V end lost 2 bases, the J end lost 10 bases, and 9 bases lay between the germline ends. This CDR3 contains 13 residues. Looked up from germline, CDR1 is MNHNS and CDR2 is SASEGT. Here the CDR3 DNA reads TGTGCCAGCAGTGAACTGGGCAGGTCACCCCTCCACTTT. This gives the protein CASSELGRSPLHF.

This clonotype has a count of ten or more. This rearrangement joins TRBV20-1 to TRBJ2-7; 14 bases fit TRBD2. CDR1 is DFQATT, CDR2 SNEGSKA, per germline (reference sequence). This CDR3 is built from 14 residues. Losses at the gene ends were 6 bases for V and 3 bases for J; bases not matched to a gene: 4. CDR3 DNA sequence: TGCAGTGCCTCCGGACTAGCGGGAGGCTACGAGCAGTACTTC. Translated: CSASGLAGGYEQYF.

Many counts were recorded for this clonotype. This chain joins TRBV12-3 or TRBV12-4 and TRBJ1-5, with D maybe TRBD1 (6 bases). V was trimmed by 1 base and J by 9 bases, leaving 13 bases between them. This CDR3 contains 14 residues. CDR3 DNA: TGTGCCAGCAGTTTAGAAGGGGGGGTTTGGCCCCAGCATTTT. This encodes CASSLEGGVWPQHF.

This chain connects TRBV7-2 to TRBJ2-5; no clear D. This CDR3 has 11 amino acids. The V and J ends lost 1 base and 8 bases respectively, with 5 bases between them. Germline V gives CDR1 SGHTA, CDR2 FQGNSA. The CDR3 here is CASSLELTQYF. The CDR3 DNA reads as TGTGCCAGCAGCTTAGAGCTAACCCAGTACTTC.

V is TRBV6-2 or TRBV6-3 and J is TRBJ2-3, with D unclear. This CDR3 spans 13 amino acids. Trimming took 6 bases from V and 2 from J, leaving 9 bases between them. CDR1 and CDR2 from the germline V gene are MNHEY and SVGEGT. CDR3: CASRSSSTDTQYF. Here the CDR3 DNA reads TGTGCCAGCAGGTCCTCTTCCACAGATACGCAGTATTTT.

Ten or more counts support this clonotype. The chain couples TRBV18 to TRBJ1-5; TRBD1 aligns across 7 bases. There are 13 residues in the CDR3. The germline gives CDR1 KGHSH, CDR2 LQKENI. With 5 bases clipped from V and 4 bases from J, the junction kept 2 bases outside the gene matches. The CDR3 DNA reads as TGTGCCAGCTCAGGGGACAGAAATCAGCCCCAGCATTTT. It translates to CASSGDRNQPQHF.

This clonotype was detected ten times or more. This chain connects TRBV3-1 to TRBJ2-5; D possibly uses TRBD1 or TRBD2 (5 bases each). Germline CDR1 and CDR2: LGHDT and YNNKEL (reference sequence). With 4 bases removed from V and 4 bases from J, the gap between germline ends came to 13 bases. The CDR3 consists of 14 residues. CDR3 residues: CASSRAGTAETQYF. Written as DNA, the CDR3 is TGTGCCAGCAGCCGGGCCGGGACCGCAGAGACCCAGTACTTC.

This clonotype was counted at least ten times. This sequence joins TRBV2 and TRBJ2-3, with 7 bases lining up with TRBD1. J gave up 2 bases and V 4 bases, and 6 bases lay outside the gene matches. The CDR3 is made up of 15 amino acids. In germline, CDR1 is SNHLY, CDR2 FYNNEI. The CDR3 DNA sequence: TGTGCCAGCAGTGCGGACAGGCTTAACACAGATACGCAGTATTTT. It yields the protein CASSADRLNTDTQYF.

This clonotype was recorded many times. The chain combines TRBV9 with TRBJ2-3; D is uncertain. Trimming took off 0 bases at V and 9 bases at J, with 11 bases between the two ends. The CDR3 totals 13 residues. Germline CDR1 SGDLS, CDR2 YYNGEE. This CDR3 reads CASSVGGIGTQYF. As DNA, the CDR3 is TGTGCCAGCAGCGTAGGGGGAATTGGAACGCAGTATTTT.

As DNA, the CDR3 is TGTGCCGCCCGAGGGGAATATAATTCACCCCTCCACTTT. Amino acids: CAARGEYNSPLHF. The V and J genes are TRBV30 and TRBJ1-6; tentatively, D is TRBD1 (5 bases). Germline V gene lookup returns CDR1 GTSNPN and CDR2 SVGIG (reference sequence). The CDR3 has 13 residues. V lost 8 bases, J lost 4 bases, and 12 bases lay in between.

By sample fraction, this clonotype is medium-sized (0.01 to 0.1%). The chain is built from TRBV3-1 and TRBJ1-6; tentatively, D is TRBD1 (6 bases). This CDR3 is built from 14 residues. Germline V gene data show CDR1 as LGHDT and CDR2 as YNNKEL (reference sequence). Trimming took off 4 bases at V and 10 bases at J, with 14 bases between the two ends. CDR3 nucleotides: TGTGCCAGCAGCCGCGGGGGCGAAGGGTCACCCCTCCACTTT. Amino acids: CASSRGGEGSPLHF.

The CDR3 sequence is CAIRDYTEAFF. CDR3 sequence (DNA): TGTGCCATCAGAGATTACACTGAAGCTTTCTTT. The chain couples TRBV10-3 to TRBJ1-1, with D unclear. Per the germline V gene, CDR1 is ENHRY and CDR2 is SYGVKD. Trimming took 6 bases from V and 3 from J, leaving 5 bases between them. The CDR3 length is 11 residues.